This TCR beta chain was recovered during a study of blood T cell repertoires in COVID-19. As for the study in general: Donors in the United States, Italy and Spain gave samples during acute or convalescent COVID-19.

Generated by immunoSEQ multiplex PCR, the TCRdb table keeps only in-frame clones and is missing some. The sample contains fewer than 200,000 clones, about 88% of which appear only once. V lost 5 bases and J lost 5, with 10 bases in between. The CDR3 covers 12 residues. Germline loops: CDR1 SGHRS, CDR2 YFSETQ. This sequence was found in a middle-aged man with active or convalescent COVID-19. Sequences were obtained from peripheral blood. J is TRBJ1-1 and V is TRBV5-1, with D possibly TRBD1 on 5 matching bases. The CDR3 DNA sequence: TGCGCCAGCAGGGGCAGGGAAACTGAAGCTTTCTTT. It yields the protein CASRGRETEAFF.